This TCR beta chain was retrieved from a study of blood T cells in healthy people across ages. Through a sample-barcoded 5' primer and a J-beta primer mix, a second PCR was run for about 7 to 12 cycles. TCRdb used MiXCR to reprocess the 5' RACE reads, holding one entry per CDR3 protein. The sample includes approximately 800,000 distinct CDR3 sequences, 20% to 25% of them seen just once. This clonotype has just a few counts. The same data also contributed to another study, on T cells of mothers and their children. That work contributes: Sequencing returned over 8 million TCR beta CDR3 reads per mother and several million per child. The authors identified no persistent microchimeric T cell clones.

The material sequenced was blood. This TCR was recovered from a boy between 10 and 17 years old in good health.

The CDR3 sequence: CASSLRPWDPGNTIYF. The CDR3 coding sequence is TGTGCCAGCAGCTTAAGGCCCTGGGATCCTGGAAACACCATATATTTT. V usage is TRBV11-2 and J usage is TRBJ1-3, with D unclear. The CDR3 is 16 amino acids. V lost 2 bases to trimming and J lost 2 bases, with 13 bases between them. Germline CDR1 and CDR2: SGHAT and FQNNGV.